The 9 T cell receptor beta chains presented below share a single source sample, sequenced in a study of prognosis after radiotherapy for stage I lung cancer (dated by TCRdb to the early 2020s). Sequencing was performed on an Illumina HiSeq 3000. Two rounds of multiplex PCR on genomic DNA were used to amplify the TCR beta CDR3 region. The first PCR round used primers specific to each TRBV and TRBJ gene, with sequences filed in Chinese patent CN105087789A. Using fastp trimming at Q25 and MiXCR clonotype assembly, TCRdb reanalyzed the public sequencing data and kept in-frame beta chains. Each entry merges the rows of one CDR3 protein and shows their most common DNA and genes. Counted in this sample were under 20,000 distinct CDR3 sequences; approximately 44% of them appeared once. The ten largest clonotypes hold around two fifths of the sample. The sequencing here drew on PBMCs, taken before or after stereotactic body radiation therapy (not recorded which). These receptors were collected from a donor of 50 years or more with non-small cell lung cancer.

This clonotype came up a few times. The rearrangement joins TRBV6-1 to TRBJ2-6; 9 positions agree with TRBD1. The CDR3 is 17 amino acids. Trimming took 7 bases from V and 2 from J; bases not matched to a gene: 9. Germline lookup yields CDR1 MNHNS and CDR2 SASEGT. CDR3 nucleotides: TGTGCCAGCATCCTACAGGGGGCAGGGACTGGGGCCAACGTCCTGACTTTC. Amino acids: CASILQGAGTGANVLTF.

This chain connects TRBV4-1 to TRBJ2-2, with TRBD2 identical over 11 bases. The ends lost 0 bases at V and 7 bases at J; junction bases unmatched: 4. Germline lookup yields CDR1 MGHRA and CDR2 YSYEKL. This CDR3 contains 16 residues. The CDR3 DNA is TGCGCCAGCAGCCAAGAAATAGCGGGAGGGGTCGGGGAGCTGTTTTTT. Encoded protein: CASSQEIAGGVGELFF.

Relative to its sample, this clonotype is medium-sized. The chain is built from TRBV28 and TRBJ2-5; 8 positions agree with TRBD1. J was trimmed by 1 base and V by 6 bases; bases with no gene match: 10. The germline V gene has CDR1 MDHEN and CDR2 SYDVKM. The CDR3 extends over 16 amino acids. The CDR3 region has the DNA TGTGCCAGCAGGGACAGGGCCGAACCCTTCCAAGAGACCCAGTACTTC. Its translation is CASRDRAEPFQETQYF.

A few counts support this clonotype. The chain has TRBV5-4 and TRBJ2-6; 10 bases line up with TRBD1. The CDR3 totals 17 residues. The trim removed 0 bases at V and 2 bases at J, leaving 2 bases unmatched. Germline loops: CDR1 SGHNT, CDR2 YYREEE (reference sequence). CDR3 coding DNA: TGTGCCAGCAGCTTGGGGGGACAGGGGACTGGGGCCAACGTCCTGACTTTC. It specifies CASSLGGQGTGANVLTF. The entire variable domain, with the rest obtained from reference TRBV5-4 and TRBJ2-6, is as follows: ETGVTQSPTHLIKTRGQQVTLRCSSQSGHNTVSWYQQALGQGPQFIFQYYREEENGRGNFPPRFSGLQFPNYSSELNVNALELDDSALYLCASSLGGQGTGANVLTFGAGSRLTVL.

Notes on this clonotype: One junction end disagrees with the germline gene, perhaps due to a read error. The chain has TRBV15 and TRBJ1-3; D is unclear. The CDR3 loop spans 18 amino acids. The V gene's germline CDR1 is LNHNV and CDR2 YYDKDF (reference sequence). In nucleotides, the CDR3 is TGTGCCACCAGCAGAGACGAGGGTCGGGCAGCCTCTGTAAACACCATATATTTT. Translation gives CATSRDEGRAASVNTIYF.

For this clonotype: This is likely a read error, given that the CDR3 carries no conserved phenylalanine or tryptophan at its end. The chain couples TRBV12-3 or TRBV12-4 to TRBJ1-2; perhaps TRBD1 as D (6 bases). V lost 4 bases, J lost 1 base, and 13 bases lay in between. The CDR3 is made up of 15 amino acids. CDR3: CASSSSLDSNYGYTL. The DNA of the CDR3 is TGTGCCAGCAGTTCATCCCTGGACAGTAACTATGGCTACACCTTA.

This clonotype has at least ten counts. The chain couples TRBV4-2 to TRBJ1-1; D is ambiguous. With 0 bases removed from V and 4 bases from J, the gap between germline ends came to 12 bases. This CDR3 contains 15 residues. Germline assignment: CDR1 LGHNA and CDR2 YNFKEQ. CDR3 DNA sequence: TGTGCCAGCAGCCAAGATCACGGAAGGGCCACTGAAGCTTTCTTT. Translating gives CASSQDHGRATEAFF.

This clonotype was counted many times. The genes are TRBV20-1 and TRBJ2-3; 13 bases are a match to TRBD2. In germline, CDR1 is DFQATT, CDR2 SNEGSKA (reference sequence). The J segment lost 6 bases and the V segment lost 6 bases, leaving 9 bases of the junction unmatched. The CDR3 is 15 amino acids. Written as DNA, the CDR3 is TGCAGTGCCCCCCAGACTAGCGGGGGGCGGGATACGCAGTATTTT. Amino acids: CSAPQTSGGRDTQYF.

This clonotype was counted at least ten times. The chain combines TRBV18 with TRBJ2-7; D not resolved. V gave up 2 bases and J gave up 6 bases, with 8 bases separating them. The CDR3 spans 12 residues. CDR1 is KGHSH and CDR2 is LQKENI in the germline V gene. The CDR3, as DNA: TGTGCCAGCTCACCAATGGCCGTCGAGCAGTACTTC. This gives the protein CASSPMAVEQYF.